The 29 T cell receptor beta chains in this list originate from one sample, sequenced in a study of CD8+ T cells in alopecia areata. Investigators isolated RNA and reverse transcribed it into cDNA to act as the sequencing template. Some clones are missing from TCRdb's copy, which holds only in-frame ones; the method was immunoSEQ multiplex PCR. The data hold 100,000 or so clones, with roughly three fifths observed a single time. Sample treatment: oral pan-JAK inhibitor, 5-10 mg twice daily. The specimen comprised CD8+ T cells sorted from blood, sampled between weeks 55 and 65, from a patient treated with tofacitinib. The receptor set was obtained from a human donor with alopecia areata.

V is TRBV13 and J is TRBJ2-1, with D uncertain. The CDR3 is 15 amino acids. CDR1 is PRHDT, CDR2 FYEKMQ, per germline (reference sequence). With 1 base removed from V and 4 bases from J, the gap between germline ends came to 11 bases. Written as DNA, the CDR3 is TGTGCCAGCAGCTTAGAGGCGACCACTTACAATGAGCAGTTCTTC. Its protein product is CASSLEATTYNEQFF.

V is TRBV11-2 and J is TRBJ2-1; 11 positions agree with TRBD1. Germline trimming cut 5 bases from V and 3 bases from J; bases unmatched to any gene: 6. Germline V gives CDR1 SGHAT, CDR2 FQNNGV. The CDR3 sequence is 16 residues long. DNA of the CDR3: TGTGCCAGCAGCCCCCCAGGGACAGGGGGCTACAATGAGCAGTTCTTC. Translating it yields CASSPPGTGGYNEQFF.

This chain uses TRBV6-4 with TRBJ1-5, with unresolved D. V shed 4 bases and J shed 4 bases, with 14 bases lying between them. Germline V gene data show CDR1 as MRHNA and CDR2 as SNTAGT. This CDR3 spans 15 amino acids. This CDR3 reads CASSVTGGGNQPQHF. The CDR3 nucleotides read TGTGCCAGCAGTGTCACGGGCGGCGGGAATCAGCCCCAGCATTTT.

V gene TRBV28 combines with J gene TRBJ2-7; TRBD1 agrees at 8 bases. The CDR3 runs 13 residues. CDR1 and CDR2 from the germline V gene are MDHEN and SYDVKM. V was clipped by 8 bases and J by 1 base; unmatched bases: 4. The CDR3 region has the DNA TGTGCCAGCGACAGGGGATTTTCCTACGAGCAGTACTTC. It specifies CASDRGFSYEQYF.

This clone appeared a single time. The J gene is TRBJ2-1, the V gene TRBV5-1; D may be TRBD1 or TRBD2 (5 bases each). Germline CDR1 SGHRS, CDR2 YFSETQ. The V end was cut by 5 bases, the J end by 6 bases, with 12 bases between. The CDR3 has 13 residues. The CDR3, as DNA: TGCGCCAGCAGATGGGACGCTGGCAATGAGCAGTTCTTC. Protein: CASRWDAGNEQFF.

This chain links TRBV27 with TRBJ1-4; no reliable D call. V was trimmed by 3 bases and J by 0 bases, leaving 8 bases between them. CDR3 length equals 15 residues. The germline gives CDR1 MNHEY, CDR2 SMNVEV (reference sequence). The CDR3 loop reads CASSLSISTNEKLFF. The CDR3, as DNA: TGTGCCAGCAGTTTGTCGATTTCAACTAATGAAAAACTGTTTTTT.

In its sample, this clone was seen a few times. The genes are TRBV4-1 and TRBJ1-1; tentative D call: TRBD1 (5 bases). Trimming took off 3 bases at V and 6 bases at J, with 8 bases between the two ends. Germline CDR1 is MGHRA and CDR2 is YSYEKL. The CDR3 spans 12 residues. CDR3 DNA: TGCGCCAGCAGCCAGGGGGGTTCTGAAGCTTTCTTT. The encoded protein is CASSQGGSEAFF.

Remarks on this clone: Other nucleotide sequences in the sample specify the same CDR3. The chain carries TRBV13 and TRBJ1-4; no definite D call. V shed 0 bases and J shed 1 base, with 0 bases lying between them. The CDR3 loop spans 13 amino acids. Germline CDR1 PRHDT, CDR2 FYEKMQ (reference sequence). CDR3 nucleotides: TGTGCCAGCAGCTTAGGAACTAATGAAAAACTGTTTTTT. Its translation is CASSLGTNEKLFF. Full variable domain (rest looked up from reference TRBV13 and TRBJ1-4): AAGVIQSPRHLIKEKRETATLKCYPIPRHDTVYWYQQGPGQDPQFLISFYEKMQSDKGSIPDRFSAQQFSDYHSELNMSSLELGDSALYFCASSLGTNEKLFFGSGTQLSVL.

Notes on this clone: The sample contains more than one DNA sequence encoding this CDR3. This chain uses TRBV6-5 with TRBJ1-5; D is undetermined. Trimming removed 0 bases from V and 2 bases from J, with 2 bases in between. The CDR3 has 13 amino acids. Germline CDR1 MNHEY, CDR2 SVGAGI. In DNA form, the CDR3 reads TGTGCCAGCAGTTACTCCCGCAATCAGCCCCAGCATTTT. Protein sequence: CASSYSRNQPQHF.

V and J are TRBV7-2 and TRBJ2-7; 7 positions agree with TRBD2. With 1 base clipped from V and 6 bases from J, the junction kept 3 bases outside the gene matches. This CDR3 is 13 amino acids long. Per the germline V gene, CDR1 is SGHTA and CDR2 is FQGNSA. CDR3 in amino acids: CASSLGLAIEQYF. CDR3 DNA: TGTGCCAGCAGCTTAGGACTAGCCATCGAGCAGTACTTC.

The chain links TRBV25-1 to TRBJ2-7; a possible D gene is TRBD1 (6 bases). The length of the CDR3 is 14 residues. Trimming removed 8 bases from V and 0 bases from J, with 14 bases in between. CDR1 and CDR2 (germline): MGHDK, SYGVNS. In DNA form, the CDR3 reads TGTGCCAGCTCCACCGGGACACTCTCCTACGAGCAGTACTTC. This sequence encodes CASSTGTLSYEQYF.

This clone was seen more than once but under ten times. The chain combines TRBV5-1 with TRBJ2-7; perhaps TRBD2 as D (5 bases). V was trimmed by 7 bases and J by 0 bases, leaving 14 bases between them. The length of the CDR3 is 14 residues. The germline gives CDR1 SGHRS, CDR2 YFSETQ. In nucleotides, the CDR3 is TGCGCCAGCGGACGGGGTGACGACTCCTACGAGCAGTACTTC. Translated, it gives CASGRGDDSYEQYF.

This clone was recorded a few times. The chain carries TRBV5-6 and TRBJ1-1; TRBD1 matches at 8 bases. Germline assignment: CDR1 SGHDT and CDR2 YYEEEE. Trimming took 3 bases from V and 8 from J; bases not matched to a gene: 6. The CDR3 extends over 13 amino acids. The CDR3 sequence: CASSWDGQGEAFF. As DNA, the CDR3 is TGTGCCAGCAGCTGGGACGGACAGGGAGAAGCTTTCTTT.

This chain connects TRBV30 to TRBJ1-6; D is possibly TRBD1 (6 bases). Germline CDR1 reads GTSNPN; CDR2 reads SVGIG (reference sequence). CDR3 length: 13 amino acids. Trimming took 6 bases from V and 6 from J, leaving 12 bases between them. CDR3 sequence: CACAGVSNSPLHF. The CDR3 nucleotides read TGTGCCTGTGCAGGGGTATCTAATTCACCCCTCCACTTT.

The DNA of the CDR3 is TGTGCCAGCAGCTTAGCCCGAGGGGGAGCGAACACTGAAGCTTTCTTT. It yields the protein CASSLARGGANTEAFF. V usage is TRBV7-6 and J usage is TRBJ1-1; tentatively, D is TRBD1 (6 bases). Per germline, CDR1 SGHVS and CDR2 FNYEAQ. The CDR3 is 16 amino acids. Trimming removed 0 bases from V and 1 base from J, with 12 bases in between.

The chain combines TRBV6-6 with TRBJ1-3; no definite D call. The CDR3 is 11 residues long. Trimming cost V 5 bases and J 4 bases, with 3 bases left between them. The germline V gene has CDR1 MNHNY and CDR2 SVGAGI (reference sequence). The CDR3 here is CASSGGNTIYF. The CDR3 DNA sequence: TGTGCCAGCAGTGGAGGAAACACCATATATTTT.

The rearrangement joins TRBV6-1 to TRBJ2-2; D is unclear. This CDR3 is 15 amino acids long. Trimming cost V 3 bases and J 7 bases, with 15 bases left between them. From germline, CDR1 is MNHNS and CDR2 SASEGT. CDR3 sequence reads: CASSDVPGVGGELFF. The CDR3 bases are TGTGCCAGCAGTGATGTCCCTGGAGTGGGCGGGGAGCTGTTTTTT.

The CDR3 reads CASRTSQGIQETQYF. DNA of the CDR3: TGTGCCAGCAGGACATCACAGGGGATCCAAGAGACCCAGTACTTC. The V call is TRBV6-1, the J call TRBJ2-5; 7 nucleotides align to TRBD1. V shed 6 bases and J 1 base; nucleotides not matched to a gene: 8. Germline loops: CDR1 MNHNS, CDR2 SASEGT. The length of the CDR3 is 15 residues.

The sample holds a few counts of this clone. The rearrangement links TRBV27 to TRBJ2-1; a possible D gene is TRBD2 (5 bases). The CDR3 is 13 amino acids. Deletions cut 7 bases from V and 7 bases from J, with 14 bases between. CDR1 is MNHEY and CDR2 is SMNVEV in the germline V gene (reference sequence). Here the CDR3 reads CASNKGGLNEQFF. The CDR3 DNA sequence: TGTGCCAGCAACAAAGGAGGTTTGAATGAGCAGTTCTTC.

The table lists this clone with a few counts. This chain joins TRBV20-1 and TRBJ1-1; D is ambiguous. Germline lookup yields CDR1 DFQATT and CDR2 SNEGSKA (reference sequence). The V end lost 6 bases, the J end lost 0 bases, and 5 bases lay between the germline ends. The CDR3 runs 11 residues. This CDR3 reads CSASLNTEAFF. CDR3 coding DNA: TGCAGTGCATCACTGAACACTGAAGCTTTCTTT.

The gene calls are TRBV9 and TRBJ2-3, with D perhaps matching TRBD1 (6 bases). The V and J ends lost 3 bases and 0 bases respectively, with 8 bases between them. CDR1 and CDR2 from the germline V gene are SGDLS and YYNGEE. The CDR3 runs 14 residues. The CDR3 sequence is CASSEQGSTDTQYF. The CDR3 DNA follows: TGTGCCAGCAGCGAACAGGGTAGCACAGATACGCAGTATTTT. The whole variable domain, filled in from reference TRBV9 and TRBJ2-3, reads DSGVTQTPKHLITATGQRVTLRCSPRSGDLSVYWYQQSLDQGLQFLIQYYNGEERAKGNILERFSAQQFPDLHSELNLSSLELGDSALYFCASSEQGSTDTQYFGPGTRLTVL.

This clone has a handful of counts. This chain connects TRBV29-1 to TRBJ2-2; TRBD1 aligns across 9 bases. From germline, CDR1 is SQVTM and CDR2 ANQGSEA. The CDR3 sequence is 20 residues long. Unmatched junction bases numbered 25, after V lost 5 bases and J lost 6 bases. CDR3 region: CSVFRQSTAGTGSTPGELFF. CDR3 DNA: TGCAGCGTTTTTCGACAATCGACGGCCGGGACAGGGAGTACACCCGGGGAGCTGTTTTTT.

V is TRBV13 and J is TRBJ1-2; D ambiguous. The CDR3 length is 12 residues. The V end was cut by 0 bases, the J end by 4 bases, with 3 bases between. The germline V gene has CDR1 PRHDT and CDR2 FYEKMQ (reference sequence). The CDR3 spells CASSLGSYGYTF. The DNA of the CDR3 is TGTGCCAGCAGCTTAGGCAGCTATGGCTACACCTTC.

This clone appeared a few times. V and J are TRBV6-5 and TRBJ2-7; 7 bases fit TRBD2. Per germline, CDR1 MNHEY and CDR2 SVGAGI. After removal of 6 bases from V and 0 bases from J, the junction contained 8 bases not matched to a gene. This CDR3 has 15 residues. The CDR3 coding sequence is TGTGCCAGCAGGCAACTCGGGGGGAGCTCCTACGAGCAGTACTTC. Its translation: CASRQLGGSSYEQYF.

The chain combines TRBV30 with TRBJ1-1; TRBD1 matches at 8 bases. In germline, CDR1 is GTSNPN, CDR2 SVGIG (reference sequence). CDR3 length: 16 residues. Unmatched junction bases numbered 10, after V lost 3 bases and J lost 1 base. The chain's CDR3 is CAWSLGAGGANTEAFF. The CDR3 nucleotides read TGTGCCTGGAGCCTTGGGGCAGGGGGCGCGAACACTGAAGCTTTCTTT.

V gene TRBV27 combines with J gene TRBJ2-5; 9 nucleotides line up with TRBD1. Germline lookup yields CDR1 MNHEY and CDR2 SMNVEV (reference sequence). The CDR3 runs to 13 residues. The V gene end was trimmed by 5 bases and the J gene end by 7 bases; junction bases not matched to a gene: 5. The chain's CDR3 is CASSPGQGRTQYF. The CDR3 nucleotides are TGTGCCAGCAGTCCAGGACAGGGGAGGACCCAGTACTTC.

The DNA for the CDR3 is TGTGCCAGCAGCTTCGGGGCCTCCTACGAGCAGTACTTC. Its translation: CASSFGASYEQYF. The chain couples TRBV5-6 to TRBJ2-7; D might be TRBD1 or TRBD2, each matching 5 bases. Deletions cut 2 bases from V and 0 bases from J, with 6 bases between. The CDR3 spans 13 residues. Germline assignment: CDR1 SGHDT and CDR2 YYEEEE.

The table lists this clone with a count of one. The chain uses TRBV13 and TRBJ2-1; D gene ambiguous. The V end was cut by 5 bases, the J end by 0 bases, with 14 bases between. Germline CDR1 and CDR2: PRHDT and FYEKMQ (reference sequence). The CDR3 runs to 16 residues. CDR3 in DNA: TGTGCCAGCAGCCCAACGGCCCAGAGCTCCTACAATGAGCAGTTCTTC. It yields the protein CASSPTAQSSYNEQFF.

This clone was seen only a few times. V is TRBV30 and J is TRBJ2-7; 7 bases agree with TRBD1. J gave up 0 bases and V 5 bases, and 1 base lay outside the gene matches. The CDR3 spans 12 residues. Germline V gives CDR1 GTSNPN, CDR2 SVGIG (reference sequence). The CDR3 DNA reads TGTGCCTGGGGGGACAGCTCCTACGAGCAGTACTTC. The encoded protein is CAWGDSSYEQYF. The full variable domain, its missing parts supplied by reference TRBV30 and TRBJ2-7, is SQTIHQWPATLVQPVGSPLSLECTVEGTSNPNLYWYRQAAGRGLQLLFYSVGIGQISSEVPQNLSASRPQDRQFILSSKKLLLSDSGFYLCAWGDSSYEQYFGPGTRLTVT.